This T cell receptor (beta chain) was obtained from a study of blood T cells in healthy people across ages. Germline V gene lookup returns CDR1 MGHDK and CDR2 SYGVNS. The CDR3 covers 15 residues. General study findings and limits: As age increased, TCR beta diversity per million T cells fell in a roughly linear fashion.

A second roughly 7 to 12 cycle PCR used barcoded and J-beta primers. With 12 random nucleotides, a template-switch adaptor tagged each individual cDNA molecule. Sequencing recovered at least 2.5 million CDR3-containing paired-end reads from each sample. TCRdb independently ran MiXCR on the 5' RACE reads; one entry per CDR3 protein. The table includes 720,000 or so distinct CDR3 sequences, roughly two fifths detected once. A remark on this clonotype: What it binds is unknown. The junction shows a germline mismatch at one end, possibly a read error.

This receptor was taken from a man at least 80 years old in good health. V is TRBV25-1 and J is TRBJ1-1, with a possible D match to TRBD1 (5 bases). The sequenced sample was blood. The CDR3 protein is CTSSNRRAVNTEAFF. The CDR3 region has the DNA TGTACCAGCAGTAACAGGAGGGCGGTGAACACTGAAGCTTTCTTT.